The 13 T cell receptor beta chains in this list originate from one sample, sequenced in a study of shared clonotypes between healthy human individuals. Repertoires were generated with immunoSEQ multiplex PCR, while TCRdb's copy carries only in-frame clones and drops some. The sample lists around 100,000 clones; roughly 66% were seen once. Sequencing input: memory CD8+ T cells sorted from blood. Subset indicated: CD45RO+ cells pooled with CCR7-negative TemRA cells. These TCRs come from a woman in her twenties or thirties in good health.

This rearrangement joins TRBV23-1 to TRBJ1-5; possibly TRBD1 for D (5 bases). TRBV23-1 is an open reading frame whose function is uncertain. V was clipped by 1 base and J by 3 bases, with 25 bases between them. The CDR3 is 20 residues long. The CDR3 loop is CASSQFGAAPLVGFNQPQHF. The CDR3 nucleotides are TGCGCCAGCAGTCAATTTGGGGCTGCGCCACTCGTGGGTTTCAATCAGCCCCAGCATTTT.

The chain carries TRBV25-1 and TRBJ1-4; weak D call: TRBD1 (5 bases). The V end lost 4 bases, the J end lost 3 bases, and 15 bases lay between the germline ends. This CDR3 spans 16 amino acids. Germline V lookup: CDR1 MGHDK, CDR2 SYGVNS. Here the CDR3 reads CASSVLTALANEKLFF. Here the CDR3 DNA reads TGTGCCAGCAGTGTCTTGACAGCCCTGGCTAATGAAAAACTGTTTTTT.

This clone occurred a few times. The V gene is TRBV28, the J gene TRBJ1-4; possible D gene TRBD1, 6 bases. Trimming stripped 5 bases from V and 8 bases from J, with 18 bases between. The CDR3 has 15 amino acids. CDR1 MDHEN and CDR2 SYDVKM come from the germline V gene. The CDR3 nucleotides are TGTGCCAGCAGTCTCCCACAGACAGGCTCCGAAAAACTGTTTTTT. Translated, it gives CASSLPQTGSEKLFF. The full variable domain, in which reference TRBV28 and TRBJ1-4 provide the parts outside the CDR3, is DVKVTQSSRYLVKRTGEKVFLECVQDMDHENMFWYRQDPGLGLRLIYFSYDVKMKEKGDIPEGYSVSREKKERFSLILESASTNQTSMYLCASSLPQTGSEKLFFGSGTQLSVL.

The rearrangement links TRBV7-6 to TRBJ2-3, with 9 bases fitting TRBD2. With V trimmed by 1 base and J by 5 bases, 1 base remained unmatched. The V gene's germline CDR1 is SGHVS and CDR2 FNYEAQ. The length of the CDR3 is 14 residues. The CDR3 is CASSLGLAVDTQYF. Here the CDR3 DNA reads TGTGCCAGCAGCTTAGGACTAGCGGTAGATACGCAGTATTTT.

This clone was recorded once. This chain connects TRBV7-8 to TRBJ1-4; D is ambiguous. This CDR3 spans 17 amino acids. The V gene lost 3 bases and the J gene lost 7 bases, with 21 bases spanning the gap. Germline loops: CDR1 SGHVS, CDR2 FQNEAQ. CDR3: CASSLPGVWVGSEKLFF. CDR3 coding DNA: TGTGCCAGCAGCTTGCCGGGTGTCTGGGTAGGAAGTGAAAAACTGTTTTTT.

The chain links TRBV5-1 to TRBJ1-5, with D hard to call. This CDR3 comprises 15 residues. CDR1 and CDR2 (germline): SGHRS, YFSETQ. V was clipped by 0 bases and J by 7 bases, with 14 bases between them. The DNA for the CDR3 is TGCGCCAGCAGCTTGGCTGGGCACAAAGAGCAGCCCCAGCATTTT. Protein: CASSLAGHKEQPQHF.

The chain joins TRBV2 to TRBJ2-4; D ambiguous. The CDR3 totals 15 residues. Germline CDR1 SNHLY, CDR2 FYNNEI. V was cut by 5 bases and J by 0 bases, with 11 bases left in between. The CDR3 loop reads CASSSQMGAKNIQYF. The DNA of the CDR3 is TGTGCCAGCAGTTCACAGATGGGAGCCAAAAACATTCAGTACTTC.

The chain couples TRBV5-1 to TRBJ1-2; maybe TRBD1 (6 bases). CDR3 length: 18 amino acids. Germline V CDR1 and CDR2: SGHRS, YFSETQ. V was trimmed by 5 bases and J by 5 bases, leaving 28 bases between them. This CDR3 is CASSSGRGEPWKEYGYTF. Written as DNA, the CDR3 is TGCGCCAGCAGTTCGGGAAGGGGGGAGCCTTGGAAGGAATATGGCTACACCTTC.

The rearrangement joins TRBV28 to TRBJ2-5; D gene uncertain. The DNA end favors TRBJ2-7, so the J call may be wrong. The germline CDR1 and CDR2 sequences are MDHEN and SYDVKM. The CDR3 contains 15 residues. The CDR3 DNA reads as TGTGCCAGCAGTGTTAGCAGAGGCAGCTCCTACGAGCAGTACTTC. Amino acid sequence: CASSVSRGSSYEQYF.

The chain couples TRBV27 to TRBJ1-2; 7 bases are shared with TRBD1. The CDR3 has 15 residues. J lost 13 bases, V lost 0 bases, and 14 bases had no gene match. Germline V gene sequence: CDR1 MNHEY, CDR2 SMNVEV (reference sequence). The CDR3 here is CASSLSYRQGITATF. The CDR3 bases are TGTGCCAGCAGTTTATCGTATAGACAGGGAATCACGGCCACCTTC.

V usage is TRBV7-9 and J usage is TRBJ2-3, with TRBD1 identical over 7 bases. Trimming at V came to 2 bases and at J to 1 base, leaving 6 bases not matched to a gene. There are 16 residues in the CDR3. Germline V lookup: CDR1 SEHNR, CDR2 FQNEAQ (reference sequence). This chain's CDR3 is CASSLFTGARTDTQYF. In nucleotides, the CDR3 is TGTGCCAGCAGCTTATTTACAGGGGCCCGCACAGATACGCAGTATTTT.

The chain has TRBV12-5 and TRBJ2-1; the match to TRBD2 covers 12 bases. The V and J ends lost 0 bases and 6 bases, in that order; junction bases with no gene match: 9. The length of the CDR3 is 18 residues. CDR1 LGHNT and CDR2 FRNRAP come from the germline V gene. The CDR3 bases are TGTGCTAGTGGTTTGGTACGGGCTAGCGGGAGGGCCGGCAATGAGCAGTTCTTC. This encodes CASGLVRASGRAGNEQFF.

The chain carries TRBV28 and TRBJ2-1; D is unresolved. Germline lookup yields CDR1 MDHEN and CDR2 SYDVKM. The V and J ends lost 2 bases and 6 bases respectively, with 11 bases between them. This CDR3 contains 14 residues. The CDR3 DNA reads as TGTGCCAGCAGTTTAATCTCCCTTACCAATGAGCAGTTCTTC. Protein product: CASSLISLTNEQFF.